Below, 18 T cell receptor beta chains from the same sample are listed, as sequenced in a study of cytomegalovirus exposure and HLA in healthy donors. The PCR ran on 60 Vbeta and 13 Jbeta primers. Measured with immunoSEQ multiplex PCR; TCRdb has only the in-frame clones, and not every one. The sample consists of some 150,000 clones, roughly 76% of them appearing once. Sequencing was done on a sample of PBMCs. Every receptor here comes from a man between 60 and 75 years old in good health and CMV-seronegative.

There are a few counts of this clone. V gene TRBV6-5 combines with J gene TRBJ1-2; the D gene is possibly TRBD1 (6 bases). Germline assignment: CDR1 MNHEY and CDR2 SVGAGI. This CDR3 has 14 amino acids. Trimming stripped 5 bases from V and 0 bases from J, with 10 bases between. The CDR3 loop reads CASSPTGANYGYTF. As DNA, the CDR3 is TGTGCCAGCAGTCCGACAGGTGCTAACTATGGCTACACCTTC.

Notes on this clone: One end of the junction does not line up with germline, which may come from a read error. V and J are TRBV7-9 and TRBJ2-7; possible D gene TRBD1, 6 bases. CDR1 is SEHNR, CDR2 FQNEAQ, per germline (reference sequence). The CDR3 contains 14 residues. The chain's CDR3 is CSSSFWDTSYEQYF. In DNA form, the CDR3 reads TGTTCCAGCAGCTTCTGGGACACTTCCTACGAGCAGTACTTC. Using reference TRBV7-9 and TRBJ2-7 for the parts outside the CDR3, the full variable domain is DTGVSQNPRHKITKRGQNVTFRCDPISEHNRLYWYRQTLGQGPEFLTYFQNEAQLEKSRLLSDRFSAERPKGSFSTLEIQRTEQGDSAMYLCSSSFWDTSYEQYFGPGTRLTVT.

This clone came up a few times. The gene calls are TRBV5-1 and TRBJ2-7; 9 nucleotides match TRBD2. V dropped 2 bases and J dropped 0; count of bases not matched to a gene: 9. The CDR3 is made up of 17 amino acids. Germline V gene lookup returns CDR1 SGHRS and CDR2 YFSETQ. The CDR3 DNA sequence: TGCGCCAGCAGCTTAGGGACTAGCTTCGACAGCTCCTACGAGCAGTACTTC. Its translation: CASSLGTSFDSSYEQYF.

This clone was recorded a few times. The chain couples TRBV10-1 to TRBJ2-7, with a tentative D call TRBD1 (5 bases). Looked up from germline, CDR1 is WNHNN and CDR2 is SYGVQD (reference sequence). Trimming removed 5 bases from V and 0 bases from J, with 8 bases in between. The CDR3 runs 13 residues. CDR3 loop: CASSPGRSYEQYF. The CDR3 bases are TGCGCCAGCAGTCCAGGGCGCTCCTACGAGCAGTACTTC.

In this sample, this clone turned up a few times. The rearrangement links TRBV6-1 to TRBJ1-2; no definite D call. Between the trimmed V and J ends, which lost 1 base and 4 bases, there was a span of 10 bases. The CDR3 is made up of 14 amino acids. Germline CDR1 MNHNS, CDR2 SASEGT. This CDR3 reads CASSEVLRSYGYTF. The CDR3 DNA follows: TGTGCCAGCAGTGAAGTATTGAGGAGCTATGGCTACACCTTC.

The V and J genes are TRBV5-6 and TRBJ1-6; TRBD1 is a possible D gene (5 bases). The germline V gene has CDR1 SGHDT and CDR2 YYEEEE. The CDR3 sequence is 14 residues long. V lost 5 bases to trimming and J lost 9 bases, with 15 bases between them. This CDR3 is CASRNQGVGSPLHF. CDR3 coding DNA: TGTGCCAGCAGGAACCAGGGTGTGGGTTCACCCCTCCACTTT. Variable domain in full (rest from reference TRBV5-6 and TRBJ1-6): DAGVTQSPTHLIKTRGQQVTLRCSPKSGHDTVSWYQQALGQGPQFIFQYYEEEERQRGNFPDRFSGHQFPNYSSELNVNALLLGDSALYLCASRNQGVGSPLHFGNGTRLTVT.

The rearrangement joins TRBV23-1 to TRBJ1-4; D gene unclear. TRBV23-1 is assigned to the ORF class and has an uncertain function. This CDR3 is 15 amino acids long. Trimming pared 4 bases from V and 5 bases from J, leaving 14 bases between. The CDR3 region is CASSRILRGNEKLFF. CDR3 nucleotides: TGCGCCAGCAGTCGAATTCTCCGGGGAAATGAAAAACTGTTTTTT.

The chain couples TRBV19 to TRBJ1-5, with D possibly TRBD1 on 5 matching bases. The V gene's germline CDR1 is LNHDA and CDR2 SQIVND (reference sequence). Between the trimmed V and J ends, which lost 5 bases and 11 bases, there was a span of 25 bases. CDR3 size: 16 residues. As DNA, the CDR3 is TGTGCCAGTAGTGCCCGGGACTCCGCGACGCGTAGGGCCCAGCATTTT. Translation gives CASSARDSATRRAQHF.

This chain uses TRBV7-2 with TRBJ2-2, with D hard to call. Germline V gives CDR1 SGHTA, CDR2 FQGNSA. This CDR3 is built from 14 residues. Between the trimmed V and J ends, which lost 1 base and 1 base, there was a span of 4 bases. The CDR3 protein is CASSLVLNTGELFF. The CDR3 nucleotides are TGTGCCAGCAGCTTAGTTCTGAACACCGGGGAGCTGTTTTTT. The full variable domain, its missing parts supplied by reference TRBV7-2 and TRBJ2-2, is GAGVSQSPSNKVTEKGKDVELRCDPISGHTALYWYRQSLGQGLEFLIYFQGNSAPDKSGLPSDRFSAERTGGSVSTLTIQRTQQEDSAVYLCASSLVLNTGELFFGEGSRLTVL.

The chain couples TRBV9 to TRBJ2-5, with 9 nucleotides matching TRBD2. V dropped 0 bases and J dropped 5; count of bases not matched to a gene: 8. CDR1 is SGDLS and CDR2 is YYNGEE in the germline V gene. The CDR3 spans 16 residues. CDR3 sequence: CASSVGAGGGGETQYF. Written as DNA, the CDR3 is TGTGCCAGCAGCGTAGGGGCGGGAGGGGGTGGGGAGACCCAGTACTTC.

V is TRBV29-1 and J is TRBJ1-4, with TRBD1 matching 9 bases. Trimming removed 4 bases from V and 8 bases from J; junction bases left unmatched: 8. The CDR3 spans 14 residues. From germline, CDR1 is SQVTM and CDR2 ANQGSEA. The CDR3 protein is CSVAGQGKDEKLFF. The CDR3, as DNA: TGCAGCGTTGCGGGACAGGGAAAAGACGAAAAACTGTTTTTT.

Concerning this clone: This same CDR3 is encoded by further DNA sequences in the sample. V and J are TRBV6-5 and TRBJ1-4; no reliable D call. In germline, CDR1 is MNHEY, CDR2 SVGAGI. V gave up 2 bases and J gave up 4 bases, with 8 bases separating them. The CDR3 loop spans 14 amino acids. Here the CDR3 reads CASSYGQFNEKLFF. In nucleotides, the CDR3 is TGTGCCAGCAGTTACGGGCAGTTTAATGAAAAACTGTTTTTT.

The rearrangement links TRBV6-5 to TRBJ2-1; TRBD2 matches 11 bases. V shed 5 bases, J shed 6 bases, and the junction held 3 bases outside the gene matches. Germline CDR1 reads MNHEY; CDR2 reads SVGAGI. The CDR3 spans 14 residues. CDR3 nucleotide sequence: TGTGCCAGCAGTGGTACTAGCGGGGGCAATGAGCAGTTCTTC. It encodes CASSGTSGGNEQFF.

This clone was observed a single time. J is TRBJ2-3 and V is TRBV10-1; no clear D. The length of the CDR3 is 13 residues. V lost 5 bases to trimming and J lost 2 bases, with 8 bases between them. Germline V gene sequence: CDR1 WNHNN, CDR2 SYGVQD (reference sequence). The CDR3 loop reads CASSSRFTDTQYF. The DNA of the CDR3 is TGCGCCAGCAGTTCCAGGTTCACAGATACGCAGTATTTT.

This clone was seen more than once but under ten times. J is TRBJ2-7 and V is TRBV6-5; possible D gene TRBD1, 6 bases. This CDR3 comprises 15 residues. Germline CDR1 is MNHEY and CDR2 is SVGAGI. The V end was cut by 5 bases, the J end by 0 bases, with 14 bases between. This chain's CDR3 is CASSPRQVGSYEQYF. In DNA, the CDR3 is TGTGCCAGCAGTCCAAGACAGGTCGGCTCCTACGAGCAGTACTTC.

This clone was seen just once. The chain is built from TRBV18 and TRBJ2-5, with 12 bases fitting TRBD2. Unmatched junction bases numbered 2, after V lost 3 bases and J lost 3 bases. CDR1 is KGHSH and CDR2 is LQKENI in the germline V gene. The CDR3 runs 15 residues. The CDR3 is CASSPLAGGEETQYF. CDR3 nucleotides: TGTGCCAGCTCACCTCTAGCGGGAGGGGAAGAGACCCAGTACTTC.

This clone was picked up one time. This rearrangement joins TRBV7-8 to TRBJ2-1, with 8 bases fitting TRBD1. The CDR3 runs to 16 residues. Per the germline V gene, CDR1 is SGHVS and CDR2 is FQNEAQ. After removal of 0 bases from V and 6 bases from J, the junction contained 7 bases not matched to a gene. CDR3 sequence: CASSLARWTGLNEQFF. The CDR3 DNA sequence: TGTGCCAGCAGCTTAGCTAGGTGGACAGGGCTCAATGAGCAGTTCTTC.

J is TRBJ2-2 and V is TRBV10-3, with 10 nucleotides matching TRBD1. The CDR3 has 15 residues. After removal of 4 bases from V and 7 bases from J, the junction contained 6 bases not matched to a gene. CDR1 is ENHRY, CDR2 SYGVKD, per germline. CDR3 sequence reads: CAISGDRGRVGELFF. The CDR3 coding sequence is TGTGCCATCAGTGGCGACAGGGGGCGGGTCGGGGAGCTGTTTTTT.